This passage covers 23 T cell receptor beta chains from one sample sequenced in a study of cytomegalovirus exposure and HLA in healthy donors. PCR was performed using 60 Vbeta and 13 Jbeta primers. Measured with immunoSEQ multiplex PCR; TCRdb has only the in-frame clones, and not every one. Of fewer than 110,000 clones in the sample, over 70% were seen once. The sequencing sample was made of PBMCs. The receptors were sampled from a man between 25 and 39 years old in good health and CMV-seronegative.

The V call is TRBV15, the J call TRBJ2-4, with TRBD1 identical over 9 bases. Trimming at V came to 5 bases and at J to 6 bases, leaving 11 bases not matched to a gene. Germline V gene data show CDR1 as LNHNV and CDR2 as YYDKDF (reference sequence). The CDR3 consists of 16 residues. Here the CDR3 DNA reads TGTGCCACCAGCGGGGAGGGGACAGGGTATCGAAACATTCAGTACTTC. Protein: CATSGEGTGYRNIQYF.

This clone was seen only once. The V call is TRBV9, the J call TRBJ1-3; no clear D gene. V lost 4 bases, J lost 0 bases, and 11 bases lay in between. This CDR3 has 15 residues. Germline V gene lookup returns CDR1 SGDLS and CDR2 YYNGEE. CDR3 loop: CASSPLDVSGNTIYF. Here the CDR3 DNA reads TGTGCCAGCAGCCCCCTAGACGTCTCTGGAAACACCATATATTTT.

The chain is built from TRBV7-6 and TRBJ1-3; D remains unclear. CDR1 and CDR2 from the germline V gene are SGHVS and FNYEAQ. This CDR3 is built from 16 residues. V gave up 5 bases and J gave up 2 bases, with 16 bases separating them. The CDR3 loop is CASSPGGRQAGNTIYF. The CDR3 nucleotides read TGTGCCAGCAGCCCGGGCGGGCGGCAGGCTGGAAACACCATATATTTT. Full variable domain (remainder filled in from reference TRBV7-6 and TRBJ1-3): GAGVSQSPRYKVTKRGQDVALRCDPISGHVSLYWYRQALGQGPEFLTYFNYEAQQDKSGLPNDRFSAERPEGSISTLTIQRTEQRDSAMYRCASSPGGRQAGNTIYFGEGSWLTVV.

The CDR3 is CASSAAGGPSRQPQHF. CDR3 coding DNA: TGTGCCAGCAGTGCCGCGGGGGGGCCTTCACGGCAGCCCCAGCATTTT. The chain has TRBV28 and TRBJ1-5; maybe TRBD1 (6 bases). V was trimmed by 5 bases and J by 7 bases, leaving 21 bases between them. The CDR3 is made up of 16 amino acids. Germline V gene data show CDR1 as MDHEN and CDR2 as SYDVKM.

The V and J genes are TRBV7-8 and TRBJ1-2, with 9 bases fitting TRBD1. CDR1 is SGHVS and CDR2 is FQNEAQ in the germline V gene. This CDR3 contains 14 residues. The junction had 5 bases not matched to a gene; V was cut back by 5 bases and J by 4 bases. CDR3 DNA: TGTGCCAGCAGCCCGACAGGGGGAACCTATGGCTACACCTTC. It specifies CASSPTGGTYGYTF. The whole variable domain, filled in from reference TRBV7-8 and TRBJ1-2, reads GAGVSQSPRYKVAKRGQDVALRCDPISGHVSLFWYQQALGQGPEFLTYFQNEAQLDKSGLPSDRFFAERPEGSVSTLKIQRTQQEDSAVYLCASSPTGGTYGYTFGSGTRLTVV.

The chain couples TRBV7-6 to TRBJ1-4; D might be TRBD1 (6 bases). This CDR3 comprises 16 residues. V was shortened by 7 bases and J by 1 base, with 16 bases between the two germline ends. Germline CDR1 and CDR2: SGHVS and FNYEAQ. The CDR3 protein is CASTSWTRGTNEKLFF. CDR3 sequence (DNA): TGTGCCAGCACCTCTTGGACCAGGGGAACTAATGAAAAACTGTTTTTT.

This rearrangement joins TRBV13 to TRBJ1-5; 7 nucleotides align to TRBD1. The CDR3 has 15 amino acids. Trimming cost V 5 bases and J 6 bases; bases outside gene matches: 10. Germline V lookup: CDR1 PRHDT, CDR2 FYEKMQ (reference sequence). CDR3 in amino acids: CASSTRAQGSQPQHF. CDR3 nucleotides: TGTGCCAGCAGCACGAGGGCACAGGGGAGTCAGCCCCAGCATTTT. Full variable domain (outside the CDR3, taken from reference TRBV13 and TRBJ1-5): AAGVIQSPRHLIKEKRETATLKCYPIPRHDTVYWYQQGPGQDPQFLISFYEKMQSDKGSIPDRFSAQQFSDYHSELNMSSLELGDSALYFCASSTRAQGSQPQHFGDGTRLSIL.

This sequence joins TRBV13 and TRBJ2-5, with D maybe TRBD2 (6 bases). The CDR3 totals 13 residues. Germline V lookup: CDR1 PRHDT, CDR2 FYEKMQ (reference sequence). Trimming removed 0 bases at V and 5 bases at J, with 7 bases between. This CDR3 reads CASSLGGSETQYF. The CDR3 DNA reads TGTGCCAGCAGCTTAGGCGGGAGCGAGACCCAGTACTTC.

This chain uses TRBV20-1 with TRBJ2-7, with D possibly matching TRBD2 (5 bases). The CDR3 loop spans 11 amino acids. Germline V gene data show CDR1 as DFQATT and CDR2 as SNEGSKA (reference sequence). The CDR3 DNA reads TGCAGGCTGGACTGCTCCTACGAGCAGTACTTC. Its protein is CRLDCSYEQYF.

This clone was counted once. The rearrangement links TRBV7-9 to TRBJ2-5, with 10 bases that match TRBD2. The CDR3 runs to 15 residues. Germline-derived CDR1 and CDR2 are SEHNR and FQNEAQ (reference sequence). V lost 5 bases to trimming and J lost 3 bases; unmatched junction nucleotides: 6. DNA of the CDR3: TGTGCCAGCAGCCCCAAAAGCGGGGGGGAAGAGACCCAGTACTTC. Its translation is CASSPKSGGEETQYF.

This rearrangement joins TRBV28 to TRBJ2-5; D is perhaps TRBD2 (5 bases). V lost 5 bases and J lost 4, with 5 bases in between. CDR1 MDHEN and CDR2 SYDVKM come from the germline V gene. CDR3 length: 11 residues. CDR3 region: CASSRGETQYF. CDR3 in DNA: TGTGCCAGCAGTCGGGGAGAGACCCAGTACTTC. Filled out from reference TRBV28 and TRBJ2-5, the complete variable domain reads DVKVTQSSRYLVKRTGEKVFLECVQDMDHENMFWYRQDPGLGLRLIYFSYDVKMKEKGDIPEGYSVSREKKERFSLILESASTNQTSMYLCASSRGETQYFGPGTRLLVL.

V and J are TRBV9 and TRBJ2-2, with D possibly being TRBD2 (5 bases). Per the germline V gene, CDR1 is SGDLS and CDR2 is YYNGEE. V dropped 4 bases and J dropped 7 bases, with 8 bases sitting between them. The length of the CDR3 is 12 residues. In DNA form, the CDR3 reads TGTGCCAGCAGCCCTAGCAGCGGGGAGCTGTTTTTT. Its translation: CASSPSSGELFF. Filled out from reference TRBV9 and TRBJ2-2, the complete variable domain reads DSGVTQTPKHLITATGQRVTLRCSPRSGDLSVYWYQQSLDQGLQFLIQYYNGEERAKGNILERFSAQQFPDLHSELNLSSLELGDSALYFCASSPSSGELFFGEGSRLTVL.

V gene TRBV6-5 combines with J gene TRBJ1-2; TRBD1 might be the D (5 bases). The CDR3 is 15 amino acids. The V gene's germline CDR1 is MNHEY and CDR2 SVGAGI. V dropped 7 bases and J dropped 4 bases, with 19 bases sitting between them. The DNA for the CDR3 is TGTGCCAGCACCTTGGGGGAGGCTCTAGGCTATGGCTACACCTTC. It encodes CASTLGEALGYGYTF.

The chain links TRBV5-1 to TRBJ2-7; D not resolved. V was clipped by 0 bases and J by 4 bases, with 8 bases between them. The germline V gene has CDR1 SGHRS and CDR2 YFSETQ. The CDR3 loop spans 13 amino acids. CDR3 loop: CASSLASLYEQYF. In DNA form, the CDR3 reads TGCGCCAGCAGCTTGGCGTCCTTATACGAGCAGTACTTC.

J is TRBJ2-5 and V is TRBV7-9; D is perhaps TRBD1 (6 bases). The germline gives CDR1 SEHNR, CDR2 FQNEAQ (reference sequence). Trimming cost V 0 bases and J 2 bases, with 7 bases left between them. The CDR3 sequence is 14 residues long. DNA for the CDR3: TGTGCCAGCAGCTTAGCGGGGGCTCAAGAGACCCAGTACTTC. It codes for CASSLAGAQETQYF.

This sequence joins TRBV6-5 and TRBJ2-7; TRBD1 aligns across 8 bases. This CDR3 has 14 residues. CDR1 and CDR2 (germline): MNHEY, SVGAGI. The trim removed 2 bases at V and 7 bases at J, leaving 7 bases unmatched. The CDR3: CASSYADRAWEQYF. DNA for the CDR3: TGTGCCAGCAGTTACGCGGACAGGGCCTGGGAGCAGTACTTC.

This clone was counted once. CDR3 nucleotide sequence: TGTGCCTGGAGTGGAGGCCTTAATGAAAAACTGTTTTTT. It translates to CAWSGGLNEKLFF. The gene calls are TRBV30 and TRBJ1-4, with D hard to call. V dropped 1 base and J dropped 4 bases, with 7 bases sitting between them. Germline CDR1 is GTSNPN and CDR2 is SVGIG (reference sequence). The CDR3 is made up of 13 amino acids.

The CDR3 spells CASTRGGLGVGSETQYF. In DNA, the CDR3 is TGTGCCAGCACCCGGGGAGGTCTAGGAGTGGGTTCAGAGACCCAGTACTTC. This sequence joins TRBV28 and TRBJ2-5; perhaps TRBD2 as D (6 bases). The CDR3 runs 17 residues. Per the germline V gene, CDR1 is MDHEN and CDR2 is SYDVKM. Trimming stripped 7 bases from V and 4 bases from J, with 25 bases between.

The chain uses TRBV9 and TRBJ2-5; D uncertain. The CDR3 runs to 13 residues. Trimming removed 0 bases at V and 6 bases at J, with 9 bases between. Germline V gene data show CDR1 as SGDLS and CDR2 as YYNGEE. The CDR3 region has the DNA TGTGCCAGCAGCGTAGGGGTCAGGAAGACCCAGTACTTC. Translating it yields CASSVGVRKTQYF.

The chain employs TRBV19 and TRBJ2-7; 8 nucleotides agree with TRBD1. Germline assignment: CDR1 LNHDA and CDR2 SQIVND (reference sequence). This CDR3 is built from 12 residues. V dropped 6 bases and J dropped 7; count of bases not matched to a gene: 5. For the CDR3, the DNA is TGTGCCAGTAGCCAGGGGGCCAGGGAGCAGTACTTC. Residues: CASSQGAREQYF.

This rearrangement joins TRBV27 to TRBJ2-1; D not resolved. Germline V CDR1 and CDR2: MNHEY, SMNVEV (reference sequence). V gave up 10 bases and J gave up 3 bases, with 13 bases separating them. There are 13 residues in the CDR3. The CDR3 nucleotides are TGTGCCACCCGAGCGAGCAGCTACAATGAGCAGTTCTTC. Translating gives CATRASSYNEQFF.

This clone turned up a few times. V usage is TRBV5-6 and J usage is TRBJ1-1, with D hard to call. Germline CDR1 SGHDT, CDR2 YYEEEE. V lost 2 bases to trimming and J lost 1 base, with 15 bases between them. CDR3 size: 16 residues. The CDR3 nucleotides read TGTGCCAGCAGCTTTACCTCAGGACTGTCGAACACTGAAGCTTTCTTT. Translating it yields CASSFTSGLSNTEAFF.

V usage is TRBV6-4 and J usage is TRBJ2-3; D possibly corresponds to TRBD2 (6 bases). CDR3 length equals 17 residues. Deletions cut 2 bases from V and 6 bases from J, with 21 bases between. Germline V gene data show CDR1 as MRHNA and CDR2 as SNTAGT. Here the CDR3 DNA reads TGTGCCAGCAGTGACAGGGGTGTGGGGGGTGAGTGGGATACGCAGTATTTT. This encodes CASSDRGVGGEWDTQYF.